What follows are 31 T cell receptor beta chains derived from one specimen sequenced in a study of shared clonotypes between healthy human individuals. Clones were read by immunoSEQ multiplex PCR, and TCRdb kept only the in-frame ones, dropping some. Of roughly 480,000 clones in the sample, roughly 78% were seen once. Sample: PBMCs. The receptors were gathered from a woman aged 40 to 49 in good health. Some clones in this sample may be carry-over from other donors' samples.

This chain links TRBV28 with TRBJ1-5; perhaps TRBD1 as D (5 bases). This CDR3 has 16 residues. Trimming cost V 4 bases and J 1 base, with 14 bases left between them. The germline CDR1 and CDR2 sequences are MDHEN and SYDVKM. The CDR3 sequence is CASSSPGQGSNQPQHF. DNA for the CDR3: TGTGCCAGCAGTTCCCCAGGCCAGGGAAGCAATCAGCCCCAGCATTTT.

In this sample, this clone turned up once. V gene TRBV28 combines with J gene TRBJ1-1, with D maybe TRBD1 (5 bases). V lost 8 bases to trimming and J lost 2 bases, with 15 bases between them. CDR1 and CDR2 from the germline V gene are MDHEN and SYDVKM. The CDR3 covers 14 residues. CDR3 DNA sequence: TGTGCCAGCGGCTCCCAGGGTAGAAACACTGAAGCTTTCTTT. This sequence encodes CASGSQGRNTEAFF.

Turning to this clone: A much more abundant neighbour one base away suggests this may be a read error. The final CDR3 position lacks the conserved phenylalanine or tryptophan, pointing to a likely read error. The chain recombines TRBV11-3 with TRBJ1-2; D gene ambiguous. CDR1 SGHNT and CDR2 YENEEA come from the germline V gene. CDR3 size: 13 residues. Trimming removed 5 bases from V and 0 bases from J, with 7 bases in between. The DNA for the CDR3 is TGTGCCAGCAGCGTGGCGTCTAACTATGGCTACACCCTC. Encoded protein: CASSVASNYGYTL.

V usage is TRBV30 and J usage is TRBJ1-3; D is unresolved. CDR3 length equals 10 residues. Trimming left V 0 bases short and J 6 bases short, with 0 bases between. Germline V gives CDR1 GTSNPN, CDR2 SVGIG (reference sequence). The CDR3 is CAWSVNTIYF. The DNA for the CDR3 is TGTGCCTGGAGTGTAAACACCATATATTTT.

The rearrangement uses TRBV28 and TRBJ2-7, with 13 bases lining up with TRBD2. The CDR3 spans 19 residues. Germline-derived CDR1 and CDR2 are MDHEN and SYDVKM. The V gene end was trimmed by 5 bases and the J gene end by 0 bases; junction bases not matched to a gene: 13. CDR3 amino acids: CASSPGTSGNLVGSYEQYF. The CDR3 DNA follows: TGTGCCAGCAGTCCCGGGACTAGCGGGAACCTAGTGGGCTCCTACGAGCAGTACTTC.

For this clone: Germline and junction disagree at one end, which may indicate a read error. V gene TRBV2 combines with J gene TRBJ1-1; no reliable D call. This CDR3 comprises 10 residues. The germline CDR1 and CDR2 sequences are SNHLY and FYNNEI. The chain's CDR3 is CAGSEGSAFF. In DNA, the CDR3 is TGTGCCGGCAGTGAAGGTTCAGCTTTCTTT.

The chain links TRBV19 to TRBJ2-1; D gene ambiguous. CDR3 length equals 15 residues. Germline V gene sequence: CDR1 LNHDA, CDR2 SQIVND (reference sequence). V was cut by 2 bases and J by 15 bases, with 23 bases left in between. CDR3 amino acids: CASSIPPPLGSRPFF. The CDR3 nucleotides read TGTGCCAGTAGTATACCCCCCCCATTGGGCAGTCGTCCGTTCTTC. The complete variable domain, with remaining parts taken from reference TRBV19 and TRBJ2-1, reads DGGITQSPKYLFRKEGQNVTLSCEQNLNHDAMYWYRQDPGQGLRLIYYSQIVNDFQKGDIAEGYSVSREKKESFPLTVTSAQKNPTAFYLCASSIPPPLGSRPFFGPGTRLTVL.

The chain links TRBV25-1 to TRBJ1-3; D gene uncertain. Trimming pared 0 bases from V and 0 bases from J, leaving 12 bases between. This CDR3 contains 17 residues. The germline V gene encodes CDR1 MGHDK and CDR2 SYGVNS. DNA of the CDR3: TGTGCCAGCAGTGAATATGGGATAGGCGACTCTGGAAACACCATATATTTT. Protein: CASSEYGIGDSGNTIYF.

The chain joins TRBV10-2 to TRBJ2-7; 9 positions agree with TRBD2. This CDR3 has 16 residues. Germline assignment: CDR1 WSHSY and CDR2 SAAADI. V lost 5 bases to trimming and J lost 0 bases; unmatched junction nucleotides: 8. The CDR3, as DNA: TGCGCCAGCAGTCCATCTAGCGGGACATTCTCCTACGAGCAGTACTTC. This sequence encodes CASSPSSGTFSYEQYF.

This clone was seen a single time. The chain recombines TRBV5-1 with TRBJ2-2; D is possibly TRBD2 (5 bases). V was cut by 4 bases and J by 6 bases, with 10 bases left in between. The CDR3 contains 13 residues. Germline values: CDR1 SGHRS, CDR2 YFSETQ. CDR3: CASSGGLPGELFF. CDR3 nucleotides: TGCGCCAGCAGCGGAGGACTCCCCGGGGAGCTGTTTTTT.

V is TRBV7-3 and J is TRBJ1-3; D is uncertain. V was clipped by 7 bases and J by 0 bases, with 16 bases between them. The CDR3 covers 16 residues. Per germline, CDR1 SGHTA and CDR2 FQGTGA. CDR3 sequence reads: CASTGVHLSSGNTIYF. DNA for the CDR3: TGTGCCAGCACCGGGGTGCACTTGAGCTCTGGAAACACCATATATTTT.

In nucleotides, the CDR3 is TGTGCCAGCAGCTCCGGGACTAGCGGGAGAACAGATACGCAGTATTTT. Protein sequence: CASSSGTSGRTDTQYF. The chain combines TRBV11-2 with TRBJ2-3; 14 nucleotides align to TRBD2. The CDR3 runs to 16 residues. Germline CDR1 SGHAT, CDR2 FQNNGV. V lost 4 bases to trimming and J lost 3 bases; unmatched junction nucleotides: 3.

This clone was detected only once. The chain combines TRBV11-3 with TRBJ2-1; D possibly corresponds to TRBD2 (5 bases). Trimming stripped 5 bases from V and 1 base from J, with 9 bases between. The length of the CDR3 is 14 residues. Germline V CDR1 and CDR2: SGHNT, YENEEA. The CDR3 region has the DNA TGTGCCAGCAGCGGTCGGGGATCCTACAATGAGCAGTTCTTC. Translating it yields CASSGRGSYNEQFF.

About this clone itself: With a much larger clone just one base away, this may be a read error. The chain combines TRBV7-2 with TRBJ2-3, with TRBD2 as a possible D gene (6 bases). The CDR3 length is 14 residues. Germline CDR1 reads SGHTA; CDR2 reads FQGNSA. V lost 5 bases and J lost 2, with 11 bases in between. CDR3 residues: CASSRDWDTDTQYF. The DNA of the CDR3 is TGTGCCAGCAGCCGGGACTGGGACACAGATACGCAGTATTTT.

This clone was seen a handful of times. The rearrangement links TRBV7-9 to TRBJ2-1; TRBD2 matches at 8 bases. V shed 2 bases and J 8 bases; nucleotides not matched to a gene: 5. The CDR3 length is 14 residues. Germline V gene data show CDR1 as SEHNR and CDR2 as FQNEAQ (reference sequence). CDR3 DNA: TGTGCCAGCAGCTTAATCAGCGGGAGCGATGAGCAGTTCTTC. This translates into CASSLISGSDEQFF. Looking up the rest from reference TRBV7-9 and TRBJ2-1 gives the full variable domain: DTGVSQNPRHKITKRGQNVTFRCDPISEHNRLYWYRQTLGQGPEFLTYFQNEAQLEKSRLLSDRFSAERPKGSFSTLEIQRTEQGDSAMYLCASSLISGSDEQFFGPGTRLTVL.

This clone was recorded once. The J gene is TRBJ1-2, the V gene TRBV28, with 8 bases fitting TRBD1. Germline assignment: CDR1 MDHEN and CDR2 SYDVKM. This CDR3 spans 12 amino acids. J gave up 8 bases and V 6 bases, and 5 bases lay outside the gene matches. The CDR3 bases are TGTGCCAGCAGAGAACAGGGGGACGGCTACACCTTC. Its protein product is CASREQGDGYTF.

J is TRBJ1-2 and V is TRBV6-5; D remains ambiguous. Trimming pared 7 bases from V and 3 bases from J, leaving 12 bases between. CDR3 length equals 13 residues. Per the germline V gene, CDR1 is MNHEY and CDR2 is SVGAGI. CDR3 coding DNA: TGTGCCAGCAAGCTCGGGCAGCACTATGGCTACACCTTC. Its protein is CASKLGQHYGYTF.

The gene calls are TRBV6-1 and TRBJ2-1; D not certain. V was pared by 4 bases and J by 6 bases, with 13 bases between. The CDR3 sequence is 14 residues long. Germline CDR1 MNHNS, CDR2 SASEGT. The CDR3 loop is CASSVSIAANEQFF. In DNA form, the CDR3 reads TGTGCCAGCAGTGTAAGCATAGCCGCCAATGAGCAGTTCTTC.

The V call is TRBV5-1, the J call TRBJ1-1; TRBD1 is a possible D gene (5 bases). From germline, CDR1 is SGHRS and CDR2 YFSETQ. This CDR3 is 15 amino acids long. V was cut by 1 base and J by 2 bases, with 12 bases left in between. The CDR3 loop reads CASSLIGAENTEAFF. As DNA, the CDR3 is TGCGCCAGCAGCTTGATAGGGGCGGAAAACACTGAAGCTTTCTTT.

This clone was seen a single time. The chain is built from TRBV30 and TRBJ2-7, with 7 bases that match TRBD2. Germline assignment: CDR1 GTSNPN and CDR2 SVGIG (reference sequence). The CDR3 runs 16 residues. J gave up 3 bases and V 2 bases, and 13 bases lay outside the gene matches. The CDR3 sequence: CAWSPRTPRERYEQYF. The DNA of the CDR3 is TGTGCCTGGAGTCCGAGGACCCCGCGGGAGCGCTACGAGCAGTACTTC.

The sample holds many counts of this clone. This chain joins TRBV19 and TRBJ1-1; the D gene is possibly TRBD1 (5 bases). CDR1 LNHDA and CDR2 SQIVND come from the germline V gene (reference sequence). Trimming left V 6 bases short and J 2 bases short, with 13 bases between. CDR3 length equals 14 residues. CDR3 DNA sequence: TGTGCCAGTAGCACGCCGGGGACCAACACTGAAGCTTTCTTT. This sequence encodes CASSTPGTNTEAFF.

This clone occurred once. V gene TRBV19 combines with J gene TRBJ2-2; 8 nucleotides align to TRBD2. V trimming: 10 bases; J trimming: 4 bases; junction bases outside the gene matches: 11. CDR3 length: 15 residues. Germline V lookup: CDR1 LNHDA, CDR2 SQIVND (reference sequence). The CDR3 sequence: CATRRGGEGTGELFF. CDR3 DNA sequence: TGTGCCACCCGCCGGGGGGGCGAAGGCACCGGGGAGCTGTTTTTT.

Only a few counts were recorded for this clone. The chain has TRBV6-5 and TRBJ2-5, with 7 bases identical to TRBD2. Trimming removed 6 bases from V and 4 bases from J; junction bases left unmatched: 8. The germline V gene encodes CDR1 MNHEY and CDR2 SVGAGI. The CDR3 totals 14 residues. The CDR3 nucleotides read TGTGCCAGCAGCCCTGGCCTAGCGGCAGAGACCCAGTACTTC. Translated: CASSPGLAAETQYF.

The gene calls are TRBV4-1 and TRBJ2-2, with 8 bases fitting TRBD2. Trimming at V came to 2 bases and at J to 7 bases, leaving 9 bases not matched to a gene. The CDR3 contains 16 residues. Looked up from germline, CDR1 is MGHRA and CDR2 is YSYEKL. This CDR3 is CASSQLGREVFGELFF. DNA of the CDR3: TGCGCCAGCAGCCAATTAGGGCGGGAGGTGTTCGGGGAGCTGTTTTTT.

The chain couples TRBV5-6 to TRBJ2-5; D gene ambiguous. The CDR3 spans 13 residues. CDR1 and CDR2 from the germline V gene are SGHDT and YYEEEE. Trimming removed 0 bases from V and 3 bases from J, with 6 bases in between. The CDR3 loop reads CASSLDRKETQYF. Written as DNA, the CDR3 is TGTGCCAGCAGCTTGGACAGAAAAGAGACCCAGTACTTC.

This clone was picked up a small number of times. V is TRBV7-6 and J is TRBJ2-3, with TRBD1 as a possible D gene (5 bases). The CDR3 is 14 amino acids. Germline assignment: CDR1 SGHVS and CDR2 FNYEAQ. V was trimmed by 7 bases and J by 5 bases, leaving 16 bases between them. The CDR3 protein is CASTSRGLGDTQYF. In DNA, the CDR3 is TGTGCCAGCACGAGTAGGGGTTTAGGAGATACGCAGTATTTT. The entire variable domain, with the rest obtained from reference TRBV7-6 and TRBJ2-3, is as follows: GAGVSQSPRYKVTKRGQDVALRCDPISGHVSLYWYRQALGQGPEFLTYFNYEAQQDKSGLPNDRFSAERPEGSISTLTIQRTEQRDSAMYRCASTSRGLGDTQYFGPGTRLTVL.

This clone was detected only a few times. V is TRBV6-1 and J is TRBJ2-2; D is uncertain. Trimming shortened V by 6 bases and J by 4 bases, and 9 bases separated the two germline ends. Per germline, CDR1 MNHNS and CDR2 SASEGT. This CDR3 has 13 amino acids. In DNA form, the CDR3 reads TGTGCCAGCAGACAATCCGGCACCGGGGAGCTGTTTTTT. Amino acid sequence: CASRQSGTGELFF.

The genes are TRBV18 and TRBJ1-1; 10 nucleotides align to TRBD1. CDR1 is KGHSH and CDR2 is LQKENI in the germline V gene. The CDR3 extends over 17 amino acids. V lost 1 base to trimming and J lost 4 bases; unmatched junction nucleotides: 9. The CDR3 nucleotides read TGTGCCAGCTCACCACGACCGGGACAGGGGAGTAGCACTGAAGCTTTCTTT. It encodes CASSPRPGQGSSTEAFF.

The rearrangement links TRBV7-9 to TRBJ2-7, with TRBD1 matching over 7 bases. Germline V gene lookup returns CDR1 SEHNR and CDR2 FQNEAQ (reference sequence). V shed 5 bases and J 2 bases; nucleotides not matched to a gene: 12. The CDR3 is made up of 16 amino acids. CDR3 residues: CASSRPTGSAAYEQYF. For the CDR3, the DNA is TGTGCCAGCAGCCGTCCGACAGGGTCGGCAGCCTACGAGCAGTACTTC. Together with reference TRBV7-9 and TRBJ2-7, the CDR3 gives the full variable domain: DTGVSQNPRHKITKRGQNVTFRCDPISEHNRLYWYRQTLGQGPEFLTYFQNEAQLEKSRLLSDRFSAERPKGSFSTLEIQRTEQGDSAMYLCASSRPTGSAAYEQYFGPGTRLTVT.

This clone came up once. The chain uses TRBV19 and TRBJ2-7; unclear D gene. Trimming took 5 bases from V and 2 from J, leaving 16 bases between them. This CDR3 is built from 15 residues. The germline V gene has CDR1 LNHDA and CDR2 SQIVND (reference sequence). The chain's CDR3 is CASSPAPSGAYEQYF. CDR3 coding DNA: TGTGCCAGTAGTCCGGCCCCCTCTGGAGCCTACGAGCAGTACTTC. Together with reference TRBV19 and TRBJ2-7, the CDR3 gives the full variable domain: DGGITQSPKYLFRKEGQNVTLSCEQNLNHDAMYWYRQDPGQGLRLIYYSQIVNDFQKGDIAEGYSVSREKKESFPLTVTSAQKNPTAFYLCASSPAPSGAYEQYFGPGTRLTVT.

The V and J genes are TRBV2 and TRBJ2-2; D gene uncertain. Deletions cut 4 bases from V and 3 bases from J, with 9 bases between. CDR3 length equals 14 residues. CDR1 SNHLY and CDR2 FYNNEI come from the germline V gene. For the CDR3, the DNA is TGTGCCAGCAGTGTGGACGGAGACACCGGGGAGCTGTTTTTT. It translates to CASSVDGDTGELFF.